The clone carrying this T cell receptor (beta chain) was counted ten times or more. Any patient presenting with uncontrolled infection, other autoimmune disease, pregnancy or lactation was left out. These data belong to a study of T cells in Graves' hyperthyroidism and ophthalmopathy. Across the whole study: It was at initial diagnosis, before any treatment, that peripheral blood was collected.

With 5 bases removed from V and 0 bases from J, the gap between germline ends came to 9 bases. The CDR3 runs to 14 residues. The germline CDR1 and CDR2 sequences are MNHNS and SASEGT. Amplified TCR beta CDR3 regions derived from RNA transcripts. In the first-round RT-PCR of the TCR CDR3, the HTBI primer set was used. TCRdb re-analysed the multiplex PCR reads in MiXCR, keeping a single row per CDR3 protein. The sample shows 650,000 to 750,000 distinct CDR3 sequences, less than 15% of them seen only once. This receptor was taken from a woman in her late teens or twenties with Graves' hyperthyroidism. The sequenced sample was blood. The chain is built from TRBV6-1 and TRBJ2-3; D perhaps matches TRBD1 (5 bases). Written as DNA, the CDR3 is TGTGCCAGCAGTTCCGGACACAGCACAGATACGCAGTATTTT. Translated, it gives CASSSGHSTDTQYF.